Sequencing of this T cell receptor (beta chain) was carried out in a study of molecular identifiers for immune sequencing clone quantification listed by TCRdb under 2018. About the full investigation: For a replicate experiment, RNA from roughly 20,000 or 100,000 naive CD8 T cells was divided into five aliquots, of which four were sequenced. This methods study benchmarked molecular-identifier clustering-based TCR repertoire sequencing (MIDCIRS) and TCR RNA copy counting, using CD8 T cells to do so.

Points the paper makes about the study in general: The sizes of highly expanded clones could end up underestimated when identical TCR molecules share a barcode. Approximately 2.7 recovered TCR RNA copies per cell were obtained by modeling, versus 9 to 10 by digital PCR, implying a capture efficiency of about 30%. When barcode sub-clustering was left out, chimeric consensus sequences inflated TCR diversity, with chimeras reaching as high as 47%. In CMV-specific effector cells, clones with more than 20 RNA copies accounted for over 99% of molecules, whereas in naive cells such clones accounted for under 1%. Spiked-in Jurkat TCR RNA (about 10 copies' worth), which is not part of the donor repertoire, was contained in the naive libraries. Spiked-in Jurkat TCR RNA equivalent to a single cell was reported to be detectable even among approximately 1 million naive CD8 T cells.

The CDR3 runs 15 residues from the cysteine to the phenylalanine. Here the CDR3 DNA is all that survives: 45 bases in frame from base 1. Via the germline V gene (reference sequence), CDR1 is PRHDT and CDR2 FYEKMQ. Trimming at the junction amounts to 2 bases on V and 1 base on J, and the germline ends lie 12 bases apart. Naive CD8 T cell libraries were made from around 18,000 to 910,000 sorted cells using 10%, 30% or 50% of purified RNA. Naive CD8 T cells were FACS-sorted as CD8+CD4-CCR7+CD45RA+ on a BD FACSAria II into RLT Plus buffer. Detection sensitivity was tested by spiking Jurkat RNA equal to roughly 9 TCR copies' worth into samples containing about 19,000-1,000,000 naive CD8 T cells. Enrichment of CD8 T cells was done with RosetteSep CD8+ T Cell Enrichment Cocktail plus Ficoll-Paque, and ACK red cell lysis came afterward. The library relied on PCR. Sequencing instrument: NextSeq 500. Bulk TCR libraries were prepared as previously described, using TCR primers listed in Table S5. Purification of total RNA was performed with the Qiagen AllPrep DNA/RNA kit. Before any analysis, reads coming from multiple sequencing runs of the same library were combined into one pool. As for the original processing: Reads were retained only if the reads had an exact TCR constant sequence, and the retained reads were trimmed to 150 nt and grouped according to their 12-nt molecular barcodes. Reads in each barcode group were sub-clustered using a 15% Levenshtein threshold, and a quality-weighted consensus sequence was built for each RNA molecule. Non-functional sequences were discarded, and so were lower-count sequences lying one edit away from another sequence. Based on a fit of two negative binomial distributions, barcode sub-clusters having less than 20% of the maximum read count were discarded. The public sequencing data were trimmed at Q25 with fastp and processed into clonotypes with MiXCR by TCRdb, which kept only in-frame beta chains. Each CDR3 protein appears once, grouped with its most common genes and DNA. The V and J calls were determined by TCRdb, not by the authors. A total of about 40,000 distinct CDR3 sequences appear in this sample, approximately 25% of them only once. The ten largest clones add up to 0.98% of the sample.

This clonotype was seen ten or more times. The clone's antigen remains unknown. Base qualities are not recorded, but no much larger clone differs from it by a single base. This sequence uses TRBV13 and TRBJ2-7; the D gene is perhaps TRBD2, from 5 matching bases. The sequence derives from a human donor in good health. Some libraries in this study had Jurkat cell RNA spiked in. The sequencing input was naive CD8+ T cells from blood, with Jurkat cell RNA spiked in. What the cell subset or site label conveys for this sample: FACS-sorted CD8+CD4-CCR7+CD45RA+ naive T cells. The DNA sequence follows: TGTGCCAGCAGCTTACGTGACGGAGGATCCTACGAGCAGTACTTC. It specifies CASSLRDGGSYEQYF.